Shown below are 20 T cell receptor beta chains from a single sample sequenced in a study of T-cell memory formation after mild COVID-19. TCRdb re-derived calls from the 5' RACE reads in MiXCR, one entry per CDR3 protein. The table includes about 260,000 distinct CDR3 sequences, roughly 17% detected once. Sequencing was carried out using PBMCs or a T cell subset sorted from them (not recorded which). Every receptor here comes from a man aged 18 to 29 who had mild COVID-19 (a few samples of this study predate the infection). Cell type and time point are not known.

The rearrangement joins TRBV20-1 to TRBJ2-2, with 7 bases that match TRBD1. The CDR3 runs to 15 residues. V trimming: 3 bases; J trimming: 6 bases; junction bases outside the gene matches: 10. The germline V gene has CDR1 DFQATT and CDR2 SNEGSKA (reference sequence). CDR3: CSASRQGLSSGELFF. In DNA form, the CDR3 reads TGCAGTGCTAGTCGACAGGGTCTATCTTCCGGGGAGCTGTTTTTT.

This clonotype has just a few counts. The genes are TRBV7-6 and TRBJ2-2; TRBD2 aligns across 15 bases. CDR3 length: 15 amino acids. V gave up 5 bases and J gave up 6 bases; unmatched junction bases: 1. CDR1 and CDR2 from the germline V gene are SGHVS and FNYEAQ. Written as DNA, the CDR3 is TGTGCCAGCAGCCGGACTAGCGGGGGGGCCGGGGAGCTGTTTTTT. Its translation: CASSRTSGGAGELFF. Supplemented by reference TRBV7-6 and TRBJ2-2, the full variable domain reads GAGVSQSPRYKVTKRGQDVALRCDPISGHVSLYWYRQALGQGPEFLTYFNYEAQQDKSGLPNDRFSAERPEGSISTLTIQRTEQRDSAMYRCASSRTSGGAGELFFGEGSRLTVL.

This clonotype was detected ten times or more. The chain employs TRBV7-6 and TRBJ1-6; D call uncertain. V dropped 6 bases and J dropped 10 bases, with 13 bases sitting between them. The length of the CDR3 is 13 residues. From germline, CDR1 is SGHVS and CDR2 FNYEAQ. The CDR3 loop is CASSPSLGSPLHF. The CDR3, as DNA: TGTGCCAGCAGTCCCTCTTTGGGATCACCCCTCCACTTT.

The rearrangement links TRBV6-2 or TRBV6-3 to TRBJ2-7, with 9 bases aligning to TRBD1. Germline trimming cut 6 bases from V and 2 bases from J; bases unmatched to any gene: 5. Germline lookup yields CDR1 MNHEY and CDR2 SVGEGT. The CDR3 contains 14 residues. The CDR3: CASREGTGTYEQYF. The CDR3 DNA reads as TGTGCCAGCAGGGAGGGGACAGGGACCTACGAGCAGTACTTC.

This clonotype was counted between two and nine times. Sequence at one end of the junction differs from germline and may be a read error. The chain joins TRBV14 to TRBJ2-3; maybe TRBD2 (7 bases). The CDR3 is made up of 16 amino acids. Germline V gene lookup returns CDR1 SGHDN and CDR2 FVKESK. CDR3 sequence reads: CPSSQVAGARQDTQYF. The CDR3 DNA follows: TGTCCCAGCAGCCAAGTGGCGGGGGCGCGGCAAGATACGCAGTATTTT.

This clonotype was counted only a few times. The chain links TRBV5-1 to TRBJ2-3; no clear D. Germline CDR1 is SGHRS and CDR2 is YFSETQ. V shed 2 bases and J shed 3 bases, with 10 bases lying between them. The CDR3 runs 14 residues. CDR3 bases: TGCGCCAGCAGCTTCGACCCTAATACAGATACGCAGTATTTT. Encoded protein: CASSFDPNTDTQYF.

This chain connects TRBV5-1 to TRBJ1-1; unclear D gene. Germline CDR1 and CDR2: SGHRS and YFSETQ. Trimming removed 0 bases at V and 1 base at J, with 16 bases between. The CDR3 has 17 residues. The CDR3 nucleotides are TGCGCCAGCAGCTTGGGCCCCAGCACCGTAAGGAACACTGAAGCTTTCTTT. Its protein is CASSLGPSTVRNTEAFF.

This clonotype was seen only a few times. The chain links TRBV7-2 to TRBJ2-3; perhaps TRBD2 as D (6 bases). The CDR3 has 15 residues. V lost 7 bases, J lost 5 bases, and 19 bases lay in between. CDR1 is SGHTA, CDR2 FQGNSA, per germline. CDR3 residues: CASTPAGRGQDTQYF. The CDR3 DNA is TGTGCCAGCACACCTGCGGGGCGGGGTCAAGATACGCAGTATTTT.

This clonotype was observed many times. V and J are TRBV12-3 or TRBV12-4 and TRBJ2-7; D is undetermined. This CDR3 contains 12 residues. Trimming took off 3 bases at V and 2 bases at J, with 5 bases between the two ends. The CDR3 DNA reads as TGTGCCAGCAGTTTTAACACCTACGAGCAGTACGTC. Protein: CASSFNTYEQYV.

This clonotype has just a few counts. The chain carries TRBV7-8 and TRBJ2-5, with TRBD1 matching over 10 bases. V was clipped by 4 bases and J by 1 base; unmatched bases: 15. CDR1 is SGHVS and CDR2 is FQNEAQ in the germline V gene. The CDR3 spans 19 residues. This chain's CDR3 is CASSSDRPGTGATQETQYF. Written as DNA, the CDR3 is TGTGCCAGCAGCTCCGACCGCCCGGGGACAGGGGCGACCCAAGAGACCCAGTACTTC. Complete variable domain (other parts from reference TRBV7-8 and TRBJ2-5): GAGVSQSPRYKVAKRGQDVALRCDPISGHVSLFWYQQALGQGPEFLTYFQNEAQLDKSGLPSDRFFAERPEGSVSTLKIQRTQQEDSAVYLCASSSDRPGTGATQETQYFGPGTRLLVL.

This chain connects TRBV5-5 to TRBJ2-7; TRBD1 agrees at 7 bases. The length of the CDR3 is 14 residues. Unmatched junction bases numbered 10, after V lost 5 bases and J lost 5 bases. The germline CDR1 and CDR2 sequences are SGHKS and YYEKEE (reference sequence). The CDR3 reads CASSPWDSTDEQYV. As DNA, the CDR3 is TGTGCCAGCAGTCCCTGGGACAGCACTGACGAGCAGTACGTC.

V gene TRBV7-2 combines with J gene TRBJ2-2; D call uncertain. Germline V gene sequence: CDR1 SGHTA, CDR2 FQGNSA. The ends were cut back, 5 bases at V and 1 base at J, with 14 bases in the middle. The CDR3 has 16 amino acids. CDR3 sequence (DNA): TGTGCCAGCAGCCTGCACGGACGGAAGAACACCGGGGAGCTGTTTTTT. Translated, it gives CASSLHGRKNTGELFF.

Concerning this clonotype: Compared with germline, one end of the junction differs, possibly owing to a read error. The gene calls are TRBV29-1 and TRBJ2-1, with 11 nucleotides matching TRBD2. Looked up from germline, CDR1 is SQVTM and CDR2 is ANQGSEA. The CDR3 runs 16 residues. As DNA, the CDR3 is TGCAGCCTTGATAGCGGGGGGGCTGACTCCTACAATGAGCAGTTCTTC. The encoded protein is CSLDSGGADSYNEQFF.

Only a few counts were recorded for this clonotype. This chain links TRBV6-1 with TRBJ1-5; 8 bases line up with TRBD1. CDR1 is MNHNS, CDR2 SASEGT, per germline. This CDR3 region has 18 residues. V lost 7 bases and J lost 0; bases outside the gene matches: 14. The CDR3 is CASIRTGTSVLSNQPQHF. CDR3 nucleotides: TGTGCCAGCATCCGGACAGGGACCTCTGTCCTTAGCAATCAGCCCCAGCATTTT.

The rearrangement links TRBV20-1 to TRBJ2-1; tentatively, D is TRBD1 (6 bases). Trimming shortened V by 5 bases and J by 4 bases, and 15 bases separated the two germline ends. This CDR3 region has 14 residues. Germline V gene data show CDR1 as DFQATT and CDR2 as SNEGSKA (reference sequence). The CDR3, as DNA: TGCAGTGCTCCGGGACACATCCTATACAATGAGCAGTTCTTC. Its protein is CSAPGHILYNEQFF.

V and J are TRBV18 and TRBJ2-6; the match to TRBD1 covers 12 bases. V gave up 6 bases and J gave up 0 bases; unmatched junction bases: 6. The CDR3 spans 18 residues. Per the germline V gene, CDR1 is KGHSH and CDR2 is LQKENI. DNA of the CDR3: TGTGCCAGCTCCGGAGGGACAGGGGGCAACTCTGGGGCCAACGTCCTGACTTTC. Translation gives CASSGGTGGNSGANVLTF.

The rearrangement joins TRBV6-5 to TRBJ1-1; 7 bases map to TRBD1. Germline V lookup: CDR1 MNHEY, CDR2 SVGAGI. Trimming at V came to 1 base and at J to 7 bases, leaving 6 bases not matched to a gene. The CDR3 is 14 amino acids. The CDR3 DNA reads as TGTGCCAGCAGTTACTACGAGACAGGGATTGAAGCTTTCTTT. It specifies CASSYYETGIEAFF.

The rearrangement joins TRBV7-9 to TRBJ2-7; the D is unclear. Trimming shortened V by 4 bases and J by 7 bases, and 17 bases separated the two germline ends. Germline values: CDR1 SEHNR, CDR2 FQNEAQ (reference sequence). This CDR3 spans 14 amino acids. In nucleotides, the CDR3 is TGTGCCAGCAGCTCGAATCCGGACCCTGAGGAGCAGTACTTC. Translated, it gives CASSSNPDPEEQYF.

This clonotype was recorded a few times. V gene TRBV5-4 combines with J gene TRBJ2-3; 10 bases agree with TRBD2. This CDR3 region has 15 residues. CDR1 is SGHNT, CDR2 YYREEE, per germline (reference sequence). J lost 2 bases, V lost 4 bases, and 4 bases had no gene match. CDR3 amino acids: CASSASGGDTDTQYF. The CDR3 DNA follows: TGTGCCAGCAGCGCGAGCGGGGGGGACACAGATACGCAGTATTTT. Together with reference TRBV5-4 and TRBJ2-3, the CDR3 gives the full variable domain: ETGVTQSPTHLIKTRGQQVTLRCSSQSGHNTVSWYQQALGQGPQFIFQYYREEENGRGNFPPRFSGLQFPNYSSELNVNALELDDSALYLCASSASGGDTDTQYFGPGTRLTVL.

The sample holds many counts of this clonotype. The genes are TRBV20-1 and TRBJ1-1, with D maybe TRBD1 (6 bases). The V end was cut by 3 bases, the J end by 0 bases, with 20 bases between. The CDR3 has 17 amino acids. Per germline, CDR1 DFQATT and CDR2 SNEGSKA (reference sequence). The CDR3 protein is CSARPIPGHPMNTEAFF. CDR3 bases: TGCAGTGCTAGGCCGATACCGGGACACCCCATGAACACTGAAGCTTTCTTT.